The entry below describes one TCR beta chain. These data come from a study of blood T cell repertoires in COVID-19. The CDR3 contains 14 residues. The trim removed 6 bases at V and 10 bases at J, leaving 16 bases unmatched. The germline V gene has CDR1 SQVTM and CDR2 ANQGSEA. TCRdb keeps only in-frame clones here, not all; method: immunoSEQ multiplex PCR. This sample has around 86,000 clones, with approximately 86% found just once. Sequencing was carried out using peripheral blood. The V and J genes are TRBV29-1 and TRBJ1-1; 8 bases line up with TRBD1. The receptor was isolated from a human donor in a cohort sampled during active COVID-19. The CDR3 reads CSVENDRGGFVAFF. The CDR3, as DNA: TGCAGCGTAGAGAATGACAGGGGCGGATTCGTAGCTTTCTTT.